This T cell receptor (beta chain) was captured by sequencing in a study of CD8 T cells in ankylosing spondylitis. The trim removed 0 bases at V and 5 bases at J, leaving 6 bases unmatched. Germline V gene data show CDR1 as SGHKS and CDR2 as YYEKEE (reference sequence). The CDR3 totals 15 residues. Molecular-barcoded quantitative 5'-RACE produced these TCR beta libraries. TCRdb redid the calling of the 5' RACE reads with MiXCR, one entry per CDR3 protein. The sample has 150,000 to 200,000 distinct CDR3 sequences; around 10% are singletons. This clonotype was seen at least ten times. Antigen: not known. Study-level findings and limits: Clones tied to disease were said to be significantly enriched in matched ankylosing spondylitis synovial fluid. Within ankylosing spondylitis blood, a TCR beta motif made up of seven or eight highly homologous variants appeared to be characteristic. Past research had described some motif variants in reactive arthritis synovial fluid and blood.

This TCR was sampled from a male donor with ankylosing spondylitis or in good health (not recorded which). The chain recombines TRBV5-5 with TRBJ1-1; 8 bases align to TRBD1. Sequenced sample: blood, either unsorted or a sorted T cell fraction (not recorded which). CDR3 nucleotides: TGTGCCAGCAGCTTGGTGACAGGGGTTCTTACTGAAGCTTTCTTT. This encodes CASSLVTGVLTEAFF.